This T cell receptor (beta chain) appears in the sequencing data of a study of T cell repertoires in cytomegalovirus infection. Germline CDR1 reads LNHDA; CDR2 reads SQIVND (reference sequence). The CDR3 has 15 residues. V was trimmed by 7 bases and J by 5 bases, leaving 19 bases between them. TCRdb redid the calling of the reads with MiXCR, one entry per CDR3 protein. Of around 530,000 distinct CDR3 sequences detected, approximately 25% appear once; the ten largest clones hold 13%. There are a few counts of this clonotype. This receptor was taken from a human donor in good health (CMV status not recorded). Some clones in this sample may be carry-over from other donors' samples. V is TRBV19 and J is TRBJ2-3, with D possibly matching TRBD1 (6 bases). The source material was PBMCs. The CDR3 sequence is CASNVQQGRGDTQYF. CDR3 bases: TGTGCCAGTAATGTACAGCAGGGGAGAGGAGATACGCAGTATTTT.